These 10 T cell receptor beta chains originate from one sample sequenced in a study of T cells in Graves' hyperthyroidism and ophthalmopathy. TCR beta CDR3 regions were amplified from RNA. TCR CDR3 regions were first amplified by RT-PCR with HTBI primers. One entry per CDR3 protein results from TCRdb running MiXCR on the multiplex PCR reads. This sample carries hundreds of thousands of distinct CDR3 sequences, just over 45% of them seen once, and the ten largest clones take 8.2%. The sequencing sample was made of peripheral blood or thyroid tissue (not recorded which). These receptors were taken from a woman aged 18-29 years with Graves' hyperthyroidism.

The genes are TRBV20-1 and TRBJ2-2, with TRBD2 matching 10 bases. V lost 1 base and J lost 5; bases outside the gene matches: 7. The CDR3 contains 16 residues. Looked up from germline, CDR1 is DFQATT and CDR2 is SNEGSKA (reference sequence). CDR3 bases: TGCAGTGCTAGAGGGGGGCTAGCGGGAGCAACCGGGGAGCTGTTTTTT. The encoded protein is CSARGGLAGATGELFF.

The chain joins TRBV10-3 to TRBJ1-1; 7 bases align to TRBD1. The germline V gene has CDR1 ENHRY and CDR2 SYGVKD. The CDR3 length is 14 residues. V shed 5 bases and J 0 bases; nucleotides not matched to a gene: 3. CDR3 coding DNA: TGTGCCATCAGTCCCGGGACAGTGAACACTGAAGCTTTCTTT. Protein product: CAISPGTVNTEAFF.

This chain joins TRBV7-3 and TRBJ1-4; 8 bases are a match to TRBD1. V lost 5 bases, J lost 5 bases, and 10 bases stayed unmatched. The germline gives CDR1 SGHTA, CDR2 FQGTGA. CDR3 length: 16 residues. CDR3 DNA: TGTGCCAGCAGCGTCGAAGGGACAGGTCCCAATGAAAAACTGTTTTTT. The encoded protein is CASSVEGTGPNEKLFF.

This clonotype has only one observation. The V call is TRBV25-1, the J call TRBJ1-4; D not certain. V lost 4 bases and J lost 3, with 9 bases in between. This CDR3 has 14 residues. Germline CDR1 MGHDK, CDR2 SYGVNS. The CDR3 region has the DNA TGTGCCAGCAGTGCCTTAAGCGCTAATGAAAAACTGTTTTTT. Translated: CASSALSANEKLFF. The entire variable domain, with the rest obtained from reference TRBV25-1 and TRBJ1-4, is as follows: EADIYQTPRYLVIGTGKKITLECSQTMGHDKMYWYQQDPGMELHLIHYSYGVNSTEKGDLSSESTVSRIRTEHFPLTLESARPSHTSQYLCASSALSANEKLFFGSGTQLSVL.

This clonotype was recorded a few times. This sequence joins TRBV2 and TRBJ2-7; 7 nucleotides align to TRBD2. The germline V gene has CDR1 SNHLY and CDR2 FYNNEI. The CDR3 consists of 14 residues. V shed 7 bases, J shed 1 base, and the junction held 7 bases outside the gene matches. The chain's CDR3 is CASNRGDGSYEQYF. CDR3 DNA: TGTGCCAGCAACCGGGGGGACGGGTCCTACGAGCAGTACTTC.

The J gene is TRBJ2-5, the V gene TRBV29-1; D remains ambiguous. V lost 5 bases, J lost 4 bases, and 8 bases lay in between. From germline, CDR1 is SQVTM and CDR2 ANQGSEA. This CDR3 is built from 11 residues. CDR3 sequence: CSVRAGETQYF. The CDR3 nucleotides are TGCAGCGTTAGGGCAGGAGAGACCCAGTACTTC.

The chain joins TRBV24-1 to TRBJ2-5; TRBD1 aligns across 8 bases. This CDR3 contains 16 residues. Germline loops: CDR1 KGHDR, CDR2 SFDVKD. J was trimmed by 0 bases and V by 4 bases; bases with no gene match: 6. This CDR3 reads CATSDPGQDHQETQYF. The CDR3 DNA follows: TGTGCCACCAGTGACCCGGGACAGGACCACCAAGAGACCCAGTACTTC.

This clonotype was seen many times. CDR3 sequence reads: CASSLSLTDHLHF. The DNA for the CDR3 is TGTGCCAGCAGCCTATCTCTAACGGACCACCTCCACTTT. V and J are TRBV7-9 and TRBJ1-6, with no clear D. Trimming removed 5 bases at V and 15 bases at J, with 17 bases between. Looked up from germline, CDR1 is SEHNR and CDR2 is FQNEAQ (reference sequence). The CDR3 is 13 amino acids.

The genes are TRBV2 and TRBJ2-2; perhaps TRBD1 as D (5 bases). This CDR3 is 16 amino acids long. The germline V and J ends were trimmed by 2 bases and 5 bases, with 15 bases remaining between them. Germline CDR1 reads SNHLY; CDR2 reads FYNNEI. In nucleotides, the CDR3 is TGTGCCAGCAGTGAATCTTTGGGGCTGGTTACCGGGGAGCTGTTTTTT. Amino acids: CASSESLGLVTGELFF. The variable domain in full, completed from reference TRBV2 and TRBJ2-2, reads EPEVTQTPSHQVTQMGQEVILRCVPISNHLYFYWYRQILGQKVEFLVSFYNNEISEKSEIFDDQFSVERPDGSNFTLKIRSTKLEDSAMYFCASSESLGLVTGELFFGEGSRLTVL.

This clonotype appeared many times. The CDR3 protein is CSVRLSGNYEQYF. In DNA, the CDR3 is TGCAGCGTCAGGCTTAGCGGAAACTACGAGCAGTACTTC. This chain connects TRBV29-1 to TRBJ2-7; possibly TRBD2 for D (6 bases). Germline V CDR1 and CDR2: SQVTM, ANQGSEA. The V gene lost 6 bases and the J gene lost 3 bases, with 15 bases spanning the gap. CDR3 length: 13 amino acids.